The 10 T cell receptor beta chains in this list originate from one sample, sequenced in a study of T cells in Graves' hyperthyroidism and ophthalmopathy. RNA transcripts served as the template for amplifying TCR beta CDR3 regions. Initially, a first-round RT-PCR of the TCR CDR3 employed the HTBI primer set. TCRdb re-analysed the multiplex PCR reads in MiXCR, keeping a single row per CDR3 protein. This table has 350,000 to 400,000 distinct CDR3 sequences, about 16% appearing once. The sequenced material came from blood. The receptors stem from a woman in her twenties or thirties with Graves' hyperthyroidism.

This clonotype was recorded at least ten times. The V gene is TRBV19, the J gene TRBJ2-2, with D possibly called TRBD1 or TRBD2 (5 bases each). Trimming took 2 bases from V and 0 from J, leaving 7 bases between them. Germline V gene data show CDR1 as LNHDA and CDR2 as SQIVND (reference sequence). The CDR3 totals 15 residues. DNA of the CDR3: TGTGCCAGTAGTATATGGGGGACGAACACCGGGGAGCTGTTTTTT. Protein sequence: CASSIWGTNTGELFF.

CDR3 DNA sequence: TGTGCTAGTGGTTTGTTCCACGAGCAGTTCTTC. Translated: CASGLFHEQFF. V is TRBV12-5 and J is TRBJ2-7; D gene unclear. Matching the DNA end better, TRBJ2-1 makes the J call doubtful. The CDR3 covers 11 residues. Germline V gene lookup returns CDR1 LGHNT and CDR2 FRNRAP.

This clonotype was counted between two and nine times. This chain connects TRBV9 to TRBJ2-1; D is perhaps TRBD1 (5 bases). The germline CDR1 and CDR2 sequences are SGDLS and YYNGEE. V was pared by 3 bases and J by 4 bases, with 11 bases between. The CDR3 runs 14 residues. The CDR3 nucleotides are TGTGCCAGCAGCGCCACGACAGAATACAATGAGCAGTTCTTC. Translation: CASSATTEYNEQFF.

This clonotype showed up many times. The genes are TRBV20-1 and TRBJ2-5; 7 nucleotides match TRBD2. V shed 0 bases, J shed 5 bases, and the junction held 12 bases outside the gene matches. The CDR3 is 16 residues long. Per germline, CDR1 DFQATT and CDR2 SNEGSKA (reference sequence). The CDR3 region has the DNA TGCAGTGCTAGAGATGTTTGGACGTCCGGGGGGGAGACCCAGTACTTC. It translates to CSARDVWTSGGETQYF.

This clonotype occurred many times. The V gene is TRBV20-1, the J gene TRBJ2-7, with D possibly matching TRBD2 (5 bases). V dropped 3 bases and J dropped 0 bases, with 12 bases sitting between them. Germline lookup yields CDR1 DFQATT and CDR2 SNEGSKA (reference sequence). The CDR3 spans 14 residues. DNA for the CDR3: TGCAGTGCTAGCCCCGGGATTGACTCCTACGAGCAGTACTTC. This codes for CSASPGIDSYEQYF.

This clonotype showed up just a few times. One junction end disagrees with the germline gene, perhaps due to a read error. The DNA for the CDR3 is TGTGCTAGCAGCTTAGGGGCCGCGAATGGCGAGACCCAGTACTTC. It is translated as CASSLGAANGETQYF. The rearrangement uses TRBV7-7 and TRBJ2-5; perhaps TRBD1 as D (5 bases). The length of the CDR3 is 15 residues. Germline V gene sequence: CDR1 SSHAT, CDR2 FNYEAQ (reference sequence).

CDR3 residues: CSARDGAGWSPLHF. CDR3 bases: TGCAGTGCTAGAGATGGGGCAGGGTGGTCACCCCTCCACTTT. J is TRBJ1-6 and V is TRBV20-1, with D perhaps matching TRBD1 (5 bases). V shed 0 bases and J shed 10 bases, with 13 bases lying between them. CDR1 and CDR2 from the germline V gene are DFQATT and SNEGSKA (reference sequence). CDR3 size: 14 residues.

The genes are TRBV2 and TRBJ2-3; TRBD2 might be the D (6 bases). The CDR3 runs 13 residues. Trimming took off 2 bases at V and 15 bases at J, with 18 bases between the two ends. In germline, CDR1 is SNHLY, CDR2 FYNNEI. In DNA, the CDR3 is TGTGCCAGCAGTGAAAGTTTCGGGGGACGAAGTTATTTT. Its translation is CASSESFGGRSYF.

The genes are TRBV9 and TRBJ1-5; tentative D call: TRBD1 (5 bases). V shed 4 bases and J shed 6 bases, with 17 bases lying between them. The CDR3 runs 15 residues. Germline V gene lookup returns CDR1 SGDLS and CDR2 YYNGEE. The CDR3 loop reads CASSLLIGVVQPQHF. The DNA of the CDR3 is TGTGCCAGCAGCTTGCTTATAGGGGTAGTTCAGCCCCAGCATTTT.

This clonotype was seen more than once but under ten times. The CDR3 sequence: CARNARGGTYTGELFF. CDR3 coding DNA: TGTGCCAGGAACGCTAGGGGCGGGACCTACACCGGGGAGCTGTTTTTT. The chain couples TRBV27 to TRBJ2-2; weak D call: TRBD2 (6 bases). The CDR3 has 16 residues. Deletions cut 9 bases from V and 3 bases from J, with 20 bases between. CDR1 is MNHEY and CDR2 is SMNVEV in the germline V gene (reference sequence).